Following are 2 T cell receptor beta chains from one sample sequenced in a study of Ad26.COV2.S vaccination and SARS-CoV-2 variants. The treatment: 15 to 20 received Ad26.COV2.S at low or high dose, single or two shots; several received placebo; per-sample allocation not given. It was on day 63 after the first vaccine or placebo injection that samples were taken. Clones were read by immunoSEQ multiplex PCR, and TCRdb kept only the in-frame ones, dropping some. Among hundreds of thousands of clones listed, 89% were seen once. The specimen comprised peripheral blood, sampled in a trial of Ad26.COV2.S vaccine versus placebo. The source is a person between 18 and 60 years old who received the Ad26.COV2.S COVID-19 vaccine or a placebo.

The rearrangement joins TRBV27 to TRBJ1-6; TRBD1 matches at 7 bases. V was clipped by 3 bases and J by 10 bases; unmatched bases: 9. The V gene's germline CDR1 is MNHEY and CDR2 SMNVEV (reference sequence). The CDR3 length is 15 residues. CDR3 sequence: CASSFRDRVGSPLHF. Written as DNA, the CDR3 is TGTGCCAGCAGTTTCCGAGACAGGGTGGGATCACCCCTCCACTTT.

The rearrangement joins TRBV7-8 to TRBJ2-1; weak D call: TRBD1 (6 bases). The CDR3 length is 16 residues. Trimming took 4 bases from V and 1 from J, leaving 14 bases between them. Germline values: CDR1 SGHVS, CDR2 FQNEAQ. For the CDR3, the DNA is TGTGCCAGCAGCTCCCCAACTAGGGGGTCCTACAATGAGCAGTTCTTC. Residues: CASSSPTRGSYNEQFF.